Given below is one TCR beta chain in context. In its sample, this clonotype was seen a few times. Its antigen has not been determined. Per-nucleotide qualities are absent, and no much larger clonotype sits a single base away. These data come from a study of HIV-infected patients and healthy controls (dated by TCRdb to 2013 to 2016). Library prep was done by 5' RACE. The run used an Illumina MiSeq. Starting from the raw public reads, TCRdb applied fastp trimming at Q25, assembled clones with MiXCR and retained in-frame beta chains. A single entry per CDR3 protein holds the most common genes and DNA from its merged rows. For this sample the table gives roughly 70,000 distinct CDR3 sequences, of which 16% were detected only once. Of the sample, approximately 5.4% falls within the top ten clones. Sequenced input: CD4+ T cells from blood. The clonotype was recovered from a human donor in good health.

The CDR3 is CASSPRTVSLSGANVLTF. The sequenced DNA: TGTGCCAGTAGTCCCCGGACAGTTTCGCTCTCTGGGGCCAACGTCCTGACTTTC. The rearrangement joined TRBV19 to TRBJ2-6; 6 matching bases give a weak D call of TRBD1. V loses 5 bases, J loses 0 bases, and the germline ends lie 17 bases apart. CDR1 is given as LNHDA and CDR2 as SQIVND, both from the germline V gene (reference sequence). The CDR3 spans 18 residues, from the cysteine through the phenylalanine. Kept here is only the CDR3 DNA, which spans 54 bases and is read in frame from base 1. Beyond the CDR3, the reference TRBV19 and TRBJ2-6 genes provide the residues; the full variable domain reads: DGGITQSPKYLFRKEGQNVTLSCEQNLNHDAMYWYRQDPGQGLRLIYYSQIVNDFQKGDIAEGYSVSREKKESFPLTVTSAQKNPTAFYLCASSPRTVSLSGANVLTFGAGSRLTVL.